Below, 14 T cell receptor beta chains from the same sample are listed, as sequenced in a study of monozygotic twins with cystic fibrosis. The data were produced by immunoSEQ multiplex PCR, yet TCRdb's version contains in-frame clones alone and is incomplete. The repertoire holds 7,000 to 9,500 clones, around 94% seen once, with 0.54% in the top ten. Input material: blood. These receptors were taken from a boy younger than 10 with cystic fibrosis.

The rearrangement uses TRBV19 and TRBJ1-1; a possible D gene is TRBD1 (5 bases). From germline, CDR1 is LNHDA and CDR2 SQIVND (reference sequence). With 4 bases removed from V and 0 bases from J, the gap between germline ends came to 15 bases. The CDR3 length is 16 residues. CDR3 protein: CASSTNRRRMNTEAFF. The CDR3 DNA reads as TGTGCCAGTAGTACAAACAGGAGGAGGATGAACACTGAAGCTTTCTTT.

The J gene is TRBJ1-1, the V gene TRBV6-5; D is ambiguous. With 8 bases removed from V and 0 bases from J, the gap between germline ends came to 16 bases. CDR1 is MNHEY and CDR2 is SVGAGI in the germline V gene. The CDR3 is made up of 15 amino acids. The CDR3 coding sequence is TGTGCCAGCTGGCTTGGCCGAAGGGTGAACACTGAAGCTTTCTTT. Translating gives CASWLGRRVNTEAFF.

The genes are TRBV4-2 and TRBJ2-3; no firm D call. CDR1 and CDR2 from the germline V gene are LGHNA and YNFKEQ. The CDR3 loop spans 14 amino acids. Between the trimmed V and J ends, which lost 0 bases and 4 bases, there was a span of 8 bases. CDR3 region: CASSQDPTSDTQYF. The CDR3 DNA reads TGTGCCAGCAGCCAAGATCCGACTTCAGATACGCAGTATTTT.

The chain couples TRBV7-2 to TRBJ1-2; 8 bases match TRBD1. Germline assignment: CDR1 SGHTA and CDR2 FQGNSA. V lost 3 bases to trimming and J lost 8 bases; unmatched junction nucleotides: 11. The CDR3 consists of 15 residues. The CDR3 coding sequence is TGTGCCAGCAGCTTCGCCCCGGGCGCAGGGGGCGGCTACACCTTC. Translated: CASSFAPGAGGGYTF.

This chain uses TRBV11-2 with TRBJ1-1; D gene uncertain. The ends were cut back, 2 bases at V and 6 bases at J, with 13 bases in the middle. The germline CDR1 and CDR2 sequences are SGHAT and FQNNGV. The CDR3 sequence is 14 residues long. The CDR3 bases are TGTGCCAGCAGCTTATACCAGGAGAGGGCTGAAGCTTTCTTT. This translates into CASSLYQERAEAFF.

This rearrangement joins TRBV7-2 to TRBJ2-7; possibly TRBD1 for D (6 bases). Trimming stripped 1 base from V and 5 bases from J, with 18 bases between. Germline assignment: CDR1 SGHTA and CDR2 FQGNSA. There are 16 residues in the CDR3. CDR3 in amino acids: CASSLVGGPLWDEQYF. The DNA of the CDR3 is TGTGCCAGCAGCTTAGTAGGGGGACCGCTCTGGGACGAGCAGTACTTC.

This chain joins TRBV10-2 and TRBJ1-1, with D unresolved. The V end was cut by 5 bases, the J end by 7 bases, with 17 bases between. The CDR3 spans 14 residues. In germline, CDR1 is WSHSY, CDR2 SAAADI. The DNA for the CDR3 is TGCGCCAGCAGTTCTCCTACACAGCCCGGTGAAGCTTTCTTT. Its translation is CASSSPTQPGEAFF.

V usage is TRBV5-1 and J usage is TRBJ1-2; the D gene is possibly TRBD1 (6 bases). V lost 0 bases to trimming and J lost 4 bases, with 10 bases between them. The CDR3 extends over 14 amino acids. Germline CDR1 is SGHRS and CDR2 is YFSETQ. CDR3 region: CASSLEQGSYGYTF. The CDR3 DNA follows: TGCGCCAGCAGCTTGGAACAGGGAAGCTATGGCTACACCTTC.

The chain is built from TRBV6-6 and TRBJ1-5, with 8 bases identical to TRBD1. This CDR3 contains 16 residues. V shed 6 bases, J shed 7 bases, and the junction held 14 bases outside the gene matches. Germline V gene lookup returns CDR1 MNHNY and CDR2 SVGAGI (reference sequence). The CDR3 coding sequence is TGTGCCAGCAGCAGGACCGGACAGGGTGAGAGACAGCCCCAGCATTTT. Its protein is CASSRTGQGERQPQHF.

The V and J genes are TRBV6-5 and TRBJ2-5, with 9 bases fitting TRBD1. The DNA end is a closer match to TRBJ2-7, so the J assignment may be wrong. CDR1 and CDR2 (germline): MNHEY, SVGAGI. The CDR3 consists of 15 residues. For the CDR3, the DNA is TGTGCCAGCAGTTACTTCACGACAGGGGGCTACGAGCAGTACTTC. This gives the protein CASSYFTTGGYEQYF.

This CDR3 is CASSLSIRPTDTQYF. CDR3 coding DNA: TGTGCCAGCAGCTTATCCATCCGACCCACAGATACGCAGTATTTT. The genes are TRBV7-3 and TRBJ2-3; no reliable D call. The CDR3 has 15 amino acids. V lost 2 bases, J lost 2 bases, and 11 bases lay in between. From germline, CDR1 is SGHTA and CDR2 FQGTGA.

The genes are TRBV2 and TRBJ2-7, with unresolved D. From germline, CDR1 is SNHLY and CDR2 FYNNEI. There are 13 residues in the CDR3. Trimming removed 6 bases from V and 3 bases from J, with 12 bases in between. CDR3 protein: CASRDSSLYEQYF. DNA of the CDR3: TGTGCCAGCAGGGATTCGTCACTCTACGAGCAGTACTTC. The whole variable domain, filled in from reference TRBV2 and TRBJ2-7, reads EPEVTQTPSHQVTQMGQEVILRCVPISNHLYFYWYRQILGQKVEFLVSFYNNEISEKSEIFDDQFSVERPDGSNFTLKIRSTKLEDSAMYFCASRDSSLYEQYFGPGTRLTVT.

This chain links TRBV19 with TRBJ2-7, with a tentative D call TRBD2 (7 bases). This CDR3 is 13 amino acids long. Trimming took 7 bases from V and 2 from J, leaving 12 bases between them. Germline values: CDR1 LNHDA, CDR2 SQIVND (reference sequence). CDR3 sequence: CASTPGGTYEQYF. The DNA for the CDR3 is TGTGCCAGTACCCCGGGGGGCACCTACGAGCAGTACTTC. The variable domain in full, with the rest retrieved from reference TRBV19 and TRBJ2-7, is DGGITQSPKYLFRKEGQNVTLSCEQNLNHDAMYWYRQDPGQGLRLIYYSQIVNDFQKGDIAEGYSVSREKKESFPLTVTSAQKNPTAFYLCASTPGGTYEQYFGPGTRLTVT.

J is TRBJ2-5 and V is TRBV5-6; TRBD1 or TRBD2 may be the D gene (5 bases each). Germline-derived CDR1 and CDR2 are SGHDT and YYEEEE. Trimming removed 2 bases from V and 5 bases from J, with 16 bases in between. CDR3 length equals 15 residues. CDR3 sequence: CASSFEGTVRETQYF. CDR3 coding DNA: TGTGCCAGCAGCTTCGAAGGGACGGTTAGGGAGACCCAGTACTTC.